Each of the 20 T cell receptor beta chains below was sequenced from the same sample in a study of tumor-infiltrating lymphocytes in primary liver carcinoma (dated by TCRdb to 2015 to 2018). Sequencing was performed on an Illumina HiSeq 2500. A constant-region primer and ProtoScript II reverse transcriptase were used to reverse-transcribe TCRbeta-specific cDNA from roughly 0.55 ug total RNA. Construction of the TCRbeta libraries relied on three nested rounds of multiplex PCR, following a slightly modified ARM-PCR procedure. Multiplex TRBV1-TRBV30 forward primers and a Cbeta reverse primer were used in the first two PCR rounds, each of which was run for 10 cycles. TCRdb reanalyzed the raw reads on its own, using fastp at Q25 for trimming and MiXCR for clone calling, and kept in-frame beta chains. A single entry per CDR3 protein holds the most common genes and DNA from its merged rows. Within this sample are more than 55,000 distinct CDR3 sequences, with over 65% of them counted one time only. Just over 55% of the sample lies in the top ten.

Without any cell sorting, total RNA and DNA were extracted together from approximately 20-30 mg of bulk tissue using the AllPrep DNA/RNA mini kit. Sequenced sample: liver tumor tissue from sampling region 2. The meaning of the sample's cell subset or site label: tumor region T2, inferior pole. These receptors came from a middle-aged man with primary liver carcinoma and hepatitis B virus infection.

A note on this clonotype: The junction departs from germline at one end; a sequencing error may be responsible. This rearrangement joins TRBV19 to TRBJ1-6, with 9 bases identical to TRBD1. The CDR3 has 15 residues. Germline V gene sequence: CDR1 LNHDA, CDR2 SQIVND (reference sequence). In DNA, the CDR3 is TGTGCCAGTAGCCTCTTACAGGGGGCGAATTCACCCCTCCATTTT. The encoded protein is CASSLLQGANSPLHF.

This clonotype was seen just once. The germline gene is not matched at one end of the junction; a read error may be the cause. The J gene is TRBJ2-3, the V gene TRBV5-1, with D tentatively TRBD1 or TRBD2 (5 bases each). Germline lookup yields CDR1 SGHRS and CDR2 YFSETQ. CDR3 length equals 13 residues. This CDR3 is CASRGAATGTQYF. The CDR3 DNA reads TGCGCCAGCAGGGGAGCGGCCACAGGTACGCAGTATTTT.

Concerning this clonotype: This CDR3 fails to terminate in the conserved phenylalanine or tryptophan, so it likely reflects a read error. CDR3 nucleotide sequence: TGTGCCAGCAGCTTAGTCTCTGGAAACACCATATATCTT. It encodes CASSLVSGNTIYL. V and J are TRBV7-6 and TRBJ1-3; D gene ambiguous. Germline assignment: CDR1 SGHVS and CDR2 FNYEAQ. Trimming pared 1 base from V and 0 bases from J, leaving 1 base between. This CDR3 is built from 13 residues.

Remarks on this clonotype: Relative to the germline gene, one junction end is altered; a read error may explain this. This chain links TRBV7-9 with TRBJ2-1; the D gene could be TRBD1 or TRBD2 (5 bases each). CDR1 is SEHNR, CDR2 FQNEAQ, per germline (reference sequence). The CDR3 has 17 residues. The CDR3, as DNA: TGTGCCAGCAACTTACCATATCCGGGGCCTAAAACAAATGAACAGTTCTTC. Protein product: CASNLPYPGPKTNEQFF.

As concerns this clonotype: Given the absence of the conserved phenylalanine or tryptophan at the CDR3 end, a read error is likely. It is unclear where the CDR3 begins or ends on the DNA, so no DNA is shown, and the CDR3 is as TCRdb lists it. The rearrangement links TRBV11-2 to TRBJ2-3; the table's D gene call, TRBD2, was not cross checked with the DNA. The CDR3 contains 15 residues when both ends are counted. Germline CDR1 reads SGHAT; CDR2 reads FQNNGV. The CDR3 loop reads CTSSLTSGGTDTQCY.

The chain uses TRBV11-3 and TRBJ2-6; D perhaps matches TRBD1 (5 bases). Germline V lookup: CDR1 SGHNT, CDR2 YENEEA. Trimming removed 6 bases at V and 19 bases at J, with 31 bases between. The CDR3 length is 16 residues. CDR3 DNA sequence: TGTGCCAGCAGTTCGACAGCACAGTCTGGGGCCAACGTCCCAACTTTC. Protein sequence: CASSSTAQSGANVPTF.

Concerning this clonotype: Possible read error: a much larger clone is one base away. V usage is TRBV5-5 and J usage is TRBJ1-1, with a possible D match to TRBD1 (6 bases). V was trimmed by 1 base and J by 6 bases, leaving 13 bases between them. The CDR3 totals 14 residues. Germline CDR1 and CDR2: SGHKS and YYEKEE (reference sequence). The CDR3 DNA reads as TGTGCCAGCAGCTTGTACCACAGGGAGGCTGAAGCTTTCTTT. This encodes CASSLYHREAEAFF.

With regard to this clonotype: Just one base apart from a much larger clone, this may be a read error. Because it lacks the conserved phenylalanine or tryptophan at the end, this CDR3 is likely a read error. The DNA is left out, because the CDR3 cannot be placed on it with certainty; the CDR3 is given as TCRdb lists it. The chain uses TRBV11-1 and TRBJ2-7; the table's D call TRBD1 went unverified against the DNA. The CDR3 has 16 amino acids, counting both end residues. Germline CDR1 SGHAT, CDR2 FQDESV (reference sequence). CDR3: CASSLRVRASLGEEYL.

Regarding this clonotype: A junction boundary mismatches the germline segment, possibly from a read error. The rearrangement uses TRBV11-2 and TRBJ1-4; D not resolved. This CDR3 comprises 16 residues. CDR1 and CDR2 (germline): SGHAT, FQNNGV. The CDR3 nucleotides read TGTGTCAGCAGTAAGACTCCAGGAGAAACAAGTGAAAAACTGTTTTTT. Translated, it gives CVSSKTPGETSEKLFF.

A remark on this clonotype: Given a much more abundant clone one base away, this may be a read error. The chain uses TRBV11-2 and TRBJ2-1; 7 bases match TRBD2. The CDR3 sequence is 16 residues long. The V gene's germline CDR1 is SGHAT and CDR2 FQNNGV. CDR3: CVSSSRPSGMIYEQFF. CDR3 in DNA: TGTGTCAGCAGCTCGCGCCCCAGCGGGATGATCTATGAGCAGTTCTTC.

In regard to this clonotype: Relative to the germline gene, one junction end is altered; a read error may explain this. The CDR3 nucleotides read TGTGCCAACAGCTTAGGAGCAGGCCACACTGAAGCTTTCTTT. Its protein product is CANSLGAGHTEAFF. The chain joins TRBV5-4 to TRBJ1-1; D not resolved. There are 14 residues in the CDR3. In germline, CDR1 is SGHNT, CDR2 YYREEE (reference sequence). Based on the CDR3 plus reference TRBV5-4 and TRBJ1-1, the full variable domain is ETGVTQSPTHLIKTRGQQVTLRCSSQSGHNTVSWYQQALGQGPQFIFQYYREEENGRGNFPPRFSGLQFPNYSSELNVNALELDDSALYLCANSLGAGHTEAFFGQGTRLTVV.

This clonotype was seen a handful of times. The CDR3 region is CASSYSTETGSYEQYF. CDR3 in DNA: TGTGCCAGCAGTTACTCGACGGAGACAGGCTCCTACGAGCAGTACTTC. The V gene is TRBV6-5, the J gene TRBJ2-7; possibly TRBD1 for D (6 bases). Looked up from germline, CDR1 is MNHEY and CDR2 is SVGAGI. V was pared by 0 bases and J by 0 bases, with 12 bases between. The CDR3 spans 16 residues.

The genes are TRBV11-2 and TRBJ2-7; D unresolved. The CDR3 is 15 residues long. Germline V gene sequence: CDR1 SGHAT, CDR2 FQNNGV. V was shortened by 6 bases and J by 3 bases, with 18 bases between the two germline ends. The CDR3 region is CASSFMTNPDYEQYF. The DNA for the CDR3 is TGTGCCAGCAGTTTCATGACAAACCCGGACTACGAGCAGTACTTC.

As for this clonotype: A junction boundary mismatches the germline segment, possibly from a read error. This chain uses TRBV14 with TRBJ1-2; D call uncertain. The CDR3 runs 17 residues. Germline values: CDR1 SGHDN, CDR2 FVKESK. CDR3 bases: TGTGCCAGCAGCCAACGATATCACCCTCACGAACACTATGGTTACACCTTC. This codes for CASSQRYHPHEHYGYTF.

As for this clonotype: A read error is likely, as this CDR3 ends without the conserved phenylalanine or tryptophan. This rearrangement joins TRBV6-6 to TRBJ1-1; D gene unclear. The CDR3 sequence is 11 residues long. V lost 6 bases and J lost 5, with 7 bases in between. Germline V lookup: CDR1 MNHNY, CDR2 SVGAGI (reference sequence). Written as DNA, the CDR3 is TGTGCCAGCAGGGAGTGTACTGAAGCTTTCCTT. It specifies CASRECTEAFL.

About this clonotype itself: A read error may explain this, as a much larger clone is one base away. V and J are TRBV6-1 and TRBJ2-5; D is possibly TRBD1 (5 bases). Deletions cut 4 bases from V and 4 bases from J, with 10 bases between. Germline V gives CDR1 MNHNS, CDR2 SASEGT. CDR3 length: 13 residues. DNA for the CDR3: TGTGCCAGCAGTGCAAGGGGTGCAGAGACCCAGTACTTC. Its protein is CASSARGAETQYF.

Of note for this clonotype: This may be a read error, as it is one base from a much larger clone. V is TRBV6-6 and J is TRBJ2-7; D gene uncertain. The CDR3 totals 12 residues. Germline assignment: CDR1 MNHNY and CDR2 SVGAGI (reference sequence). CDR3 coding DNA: TGTGCCAGCAGTCGTACCCTAGGCGAGAAGTACTTC. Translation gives CASSRTLGEKYF.

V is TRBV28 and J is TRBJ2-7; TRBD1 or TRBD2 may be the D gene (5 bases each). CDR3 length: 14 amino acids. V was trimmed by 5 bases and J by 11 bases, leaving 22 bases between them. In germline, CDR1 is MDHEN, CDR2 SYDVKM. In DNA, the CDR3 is TGTGCCAGCAGTCCCCTGGCGGACCAGGGAGTCGAGTACTTC. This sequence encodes CASSPLADQGVEYF.

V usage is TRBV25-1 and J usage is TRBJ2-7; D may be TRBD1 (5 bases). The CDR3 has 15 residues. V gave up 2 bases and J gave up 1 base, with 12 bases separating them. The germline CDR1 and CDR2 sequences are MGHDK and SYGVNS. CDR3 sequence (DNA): TGTGCCAGCAGTGAAGGCCGGACATGGTCCTACGAGCAGTACTTC. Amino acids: CASSEGRTWSYEQYF.

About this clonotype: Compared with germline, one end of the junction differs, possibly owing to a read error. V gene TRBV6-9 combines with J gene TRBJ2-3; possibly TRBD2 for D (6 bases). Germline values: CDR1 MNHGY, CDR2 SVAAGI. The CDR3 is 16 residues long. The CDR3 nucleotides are TGTGCTAGCAGTTGGACCGGGACTCTCCGCTCAGATACACAGTATTTT. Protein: CASSWTGTLRSDTQYF.